This T cell receptor beta chain came from a study of blood T cells in healthy people across ages. About the research overall: About one barcoded TCR beta cDNA was captured per two T cells.

For the second PCR, which ran for about 6 to 11 cycles, a sample-barcoded 5' primer and a J-beta primer mix were used. TCRdb re-analysed the 5' RACE reads in MiXCR, keeping a single row per CDR3 protein. Among 700,000 or so distinct CDR3 sequences listed, approximately 21% were seen once. V was clipped by 2 bases and J by 0 bases; unmatched bases: 2. CDR1 is SGHTA and CDR2 is FQGNSA in the germline V gene. There are 15 residues in the CDR3. This clonotype showed up just a few times. What it binds is unknown. Points from the study as a whole: Across samples, TCR beta diversity tracked strongly with naive T cell percentage.

The chain couples TRBV7-2 to TRBJ2-3; 7 nucleotides line up with TRBD1. The sequencing sample was made of blood. The sequence was obtained from a man aged 65 to 79 in good health. The DNA of the CDR3 is TGTGCCAGCAGCTTAACGACAGGGAGCACAGATACGCAGTATTTT. Protein: CASSLTTGSTDTQYF.